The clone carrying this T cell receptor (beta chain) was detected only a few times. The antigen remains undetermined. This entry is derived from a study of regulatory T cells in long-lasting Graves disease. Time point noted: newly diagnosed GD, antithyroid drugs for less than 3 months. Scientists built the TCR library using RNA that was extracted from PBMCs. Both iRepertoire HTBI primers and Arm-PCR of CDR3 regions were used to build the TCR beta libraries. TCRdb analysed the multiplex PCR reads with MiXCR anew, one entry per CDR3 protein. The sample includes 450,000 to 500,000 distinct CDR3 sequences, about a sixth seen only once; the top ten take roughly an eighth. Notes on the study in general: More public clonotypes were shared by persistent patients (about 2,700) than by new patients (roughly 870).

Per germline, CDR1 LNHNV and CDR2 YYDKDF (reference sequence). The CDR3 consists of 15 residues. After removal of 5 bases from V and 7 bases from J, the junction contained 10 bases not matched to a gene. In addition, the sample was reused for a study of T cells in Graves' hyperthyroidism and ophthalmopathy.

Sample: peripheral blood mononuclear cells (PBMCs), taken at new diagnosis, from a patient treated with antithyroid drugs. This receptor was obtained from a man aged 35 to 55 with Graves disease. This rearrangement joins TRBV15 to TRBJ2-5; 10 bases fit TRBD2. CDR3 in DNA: TGTGCCACCAGCTCACGACTAGCGGGCGGGGTGACCCAGTACTTC. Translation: CATSSRLAGGVTQYF.